This TCR beta chain was found in a study of control samples from healthy donors and cancer patients (dated by TCRdb to 2020 to 2022). Library construction relied on the immunoSEQ multiplex PCR assay. TCRdb limited this immuneACCESS table to in-frame rearrangements with V and J called. A share of clones is missing; checked studies link under half to unresolved V genes, and the rest is unexplained. The sample includes 100,000 to 150,000 clones, with roughly 89% observed a single time. The ten largest account for around 5.4% of the sample. The trim is 1 base for V and 2 bases for J, with a gap of 3 bases between the germline ends. The CDR3 starts with the cysteine, ends with the phenylalanine, and has 13 residues. Solely the CDR3 DNA is kept, with 39 bases framed from the first base. The CDR1 and CDR2 encoded by the germline V gene are SGHTA and FQGNSA. A note on this clone: What antigen it recognizes has not been identified. There are no base qualities to consult, and no much larger clone falls within one base.

This clonotype originated in a man between 18 and 35 years old in good health. The chain employs TRBV7-2 and TRBJ2-1, with the D gene not clear enough to name. Sequences were obtained from blood. CDR3 sequence: CASSLGAYNEQFF. DNA sequence: TGTGCCAGCAGCTTAGGGGCCTACAATGAGCAGTTCTTC.